These 27 T cell receptor beta chains share one sample of origin, sequenced in a study of tumor-infiltrating lymphocytes in localized non-small cell lung cancer. The protocol was immunoSEQ multiplex PCR, while the TCRdb copy is restricted to in-frame clones and leaves out a portion. The sample carries thousands of clones, 79% recorded once. Sequenced: uninvolved lung tissue not adjacent to the tumor. The receptors shown here come from a human donor with non-small cell lung cancer.

The rearrangement joins TRBV2 to TRBJ1-3; 7 nucleotides align to TRBD1. This CDR3 is 13 amino acids long. The ends lost 7 bases at V and 4 bases at J; junction bases unmatched: 4. From germline, CDR1 is SNHLY and CDR2 FYNNEI. CDR3 in amino acids: CASIRDSGNTIYF. The CDR3 DNA is TGTGCCAGCATACGGGACAGCGGAAACACCATATATTTT.

This chain joins TRBV5-4 and TRBJ2-3; possibly TRBD2 for D (6 bases). The V and J ends lost 6 bases and 2 bases respectively, with 19 bases between them. The CDR3 runs 16 residues. Germline-derived CDR1 and CDR2 are SGHNT and YYREEE (reference sequence). The CDR3 region has the DNA TGTGCCAGCAACGAAGGCCGGCGGGGCTCCACAGATACGCAGTATTTT. It translates to CASNEGRRGSTDTQYF.

The rearrangement joins TRBV19 to TRBJ2-1; D ambiguous. The CDR3 extends over 11 amino acids. Germline V gene sequence: CDR1 LNHDA, CDR2 SQIVND (reference sequence). Between the trimmed V and J ends, which lost 6 bases and 9 bases, there was a span of 9 bases. DNA for the CDR3: TGTGCCAGTAGCCATAGTGGTGAGCAGTTCTTC. Protein: CASSHSGEQFF.

The count of this clone is one. The CDR3 DNA reads TGTGCCAGCAGCCAAGATCCTAGAGAAAGTGAGCAGTTCTTC. Residues: CASSQDPRESEQFF. The V and J genes are TRBV4-2 and TRBJ2-1; D unresolved. The CDR3 sequence is 14 residues long. V shed 0 bases and J shed 9 bases, with 12 bases lying between them. Germline lookup yields CDR1 LGHNA and CDR2 YNFKEQ.

This clone showed up just once. The rearrangement joins TRBV6-5 to TRBJ2-7; 9 bases match TRBD1. V gave up 5 bases and J gave up 5 bases; unmatched junction bases: 4. CDR3 length: 13 residues. Germline values: CDR1 MNHEY, CDR2 SVGAGI. The CDR3 is CASSIQGADEQYF. CDR3 nucleotides: TGTGCCAGCAGTATACAGGGGGCAGACGAGCAGTACTTC.

V and J are TRBV11-2 and TRBJ2-3; D gene unclear. Germline CDR1 reads SGHAT; CDR2 reads FQNNGV. The CDR3 loop spans 13 amino acids. Between the trimmed V and J ends, which lost 3 bases and 2 bases, there was a span of 6 bases. The CDR3 loop reads CASSLVNTDTQYF. CDR3 nucleotides: TGTGCCAGCAGCTTGGTCAACACAGATACGCAGTATTTT. The full variable domain, in which reference TRBV11-2 and TRBJ2-3 provide the parts outside the CDR3, is EAGVAQSPRYKIIEKRQSVAFWCNPISGHATLYWYQQILGQGPKLLIQFQNNGVVDDSQLPKDRFSAERLKGVDSTLKIQPAKLEDSAVYLCASSLVNTDTQYFGPGTRLTVL.

The rearrangement uses TRBV27 and TRBJ1-2, with a tentative D call TRBD1 (5 bases). The length of the CDR3 is 15 residues. Germline assignment: CDR1 MNHEY and CDR2 SMNVEV (reference sequence). The V and J ends lost 6 bases and 4 bases respectively, with 18 bases between them. The CDR3: CASRPGLIRGYGYTF. CDR3 bases: TGTGCCAGCAGACCGGGACTTATACGGGGCTATGGCTACACCTTC.

This chain joins TRBV7-3 and TRBJ2-3; perhaps TRBD2 as D (5 bases). Germline lookup yields CDR1 SGHTA and CDR2 FQGTGA. Trimming removed 5 bases from V and 1 base from J, with 16 bases in between. The length of the CDR3 is 16 residues. Here the CDR3 DNA reads TGTGCCAGCAGCAAACTTAACCCCGGGGGCACAGATACGCAGTATTTT. This translates into CASSKLNPGGTDTQYF.

The chain is built from TRBV5-6 and TRBJ1-1, with no clear D. There are 13 residues in the CDR3. Germline V lookup: CDR1 SGHDT, CDR2 YYEEEE. With 3 bases removed from V and 4 bases from J, the gap between germline ends came to 10 bases. The CDR3 bases are TGTGCCAGCAGCTGGGTGGGGAGCACTGAAGCTTTCTTT. It specifies CASSWVGSTEAFF.

The rearrangement joins TRBV28 to TRBJ2-4; a weak D match, TRBD2 (5 bases). The V end was cut by 5 bases, the J end by 6 bases, with 11 bases between. The CDR3 consists of 13 residues. Germline V gene data show CDR1 as MDHEN and CDR2 as SYDVKM. In DNA form, the CDR3 reads TGTGCCAGCAGTGGAGGATCAGCAAACATTCAGTACTTC. Translated: CASSGGSANIQYF. The full variable domain, in which reference TRBV28 and TRBJ2-4 provide the parts outside the CDR3, is DVKVTQSSRYLVKRTGEKVFLECVQDMDHENMFWYRQDPGLGLRLIYFSYDVKMKEKGDIPEGYSVSREKKERFSLILESASTNQTSMYLCASSGGSANIQYFGAGTRLSVL.

The gene calls are TRBV6-1 and TRBJ2-1, with TRBD2 matching over 12 bases. Germline loops: CDR1 MNHNS, CDR2 SASEGT. This CDR3 has 16 residues. With 4 bases clipped from V and 4 bases from J, the junction kept 5 bases outside the gene matches. In nucleotides, the CDR3 is TGTGCCAGCAGTGGAGAAGGACTAGCGGGGTACAATGAGCAGTTCTTC. This sequence encodes CASSGEGLAGYNEQFF.

The chain links TRBV10-1 to TRBJ2-1, with D hard to call. The germline V gene encodes CDR1 WNHNN and CDR2 SYGVQD (reference sequence). The V and J ends lost 3 bases and 10 bases respectively, with 7 bases between them. The CDR3 is made up of 11 amino acids. The CDR3 DNA reads as TGCGCCAGCAGTGATGGGAACGAGCAGTTCTTC. It encodes CASSDGNEQFF.

The chain has TRBV30 and TRBJ1-1; possibly TRBD1 for D (5 bases). Germline values: CDR1 GTSNPN, CDR2 SVGIG (reference sequence). The V end was cut by 4 bases, the J end by 7 bases, with 13 bases between. The CDR3 contains 12 residues. CDR3 in amino acids: CAWTASGDEAFF. In DNA, the CDR3 is TGTGCCTGGACCGCTTCGGGGGATGAAGCTTTCTTT.

This clone came up once. The chain is built from TRBV14 and TRBJ1-4; D not certain. V was pared by 1 base and J by 8 bases, with 8 bases between. The CDR3 contains 13 residues. Germline V gene data show CDR1 as SGHDN and CDR2 as FVKESK. Here the CDR3 reads CASSQAITEKLFF. As DNA, the CDR3 is TGTGCCAGCAGCCAAGCGATTACCGAAAAACTGTTTTTT.

This clone was detected only once. V and J are TRBV5-1 and TRBJ1-2; no clear D gene. Germline lookup yields CDR1 SGHRS and CDR2 YFSETQ. Trimming took 1 base from V and 5 from J, leaving 9 bases between them. The CDR3 is 13 amino acids. The CDR3 nucleotides are TGCGCCAGCAGCTTGCAAACGGGATATGGCTACACCTTC. This codes for CASSLQTGYGYTF.

V is TRBV7-2 and J is TRBJ2-3; no clear D. V lost 0 bases and J 2 bases, leaving 3 bases between the germline ends. Germline V lookup: CDR1 SGHTA, CDR2 FQGNSA. The CDR3 runs 13 residues. CDR3 protein: CASSLANTDTQYF. In DNA form, the CDR3 reads TGTGCCAGCAGCTTAGCTAACACAGATACGCAGTATTTT.

The chain carries TRBV27 and TRBJ2-3; 8 nucleotides align to TRBD2. V dropped 2 bases and J dropped 1; count of bases not matched to a gene: 8. The CDR3 runs to 17 residues. Germline CDR1 MNHEY, CDR2 SMNVEV (reference sequence). DNA of the CDR3: TGTGCCAGCAGTTTACTCTCGGCGGGGGGTGGCACAGATACGCAGTATTTT. Its translation: CASSLLSAGGGTDTQYF.

The gene calls are TRBV9 and TRBJ1-5, with D perhaps matching TRBD1 (5 bases). This CDR3 contains 15 residues. The ends were cut back, 3 bases at V and 5 bases at J, with 15 bases in the middle. Germline V gene data show CDR1 as SGDLS and CDR2 as YYNGEE. Here the CDR3 reads CASSASGTLDQPQHF. CDR3 coding DNA: TGTGCCAGCAGCGCATCCGGGACCCTAGATCAGCCCCAGCATTTT.

This clone is medium-sized within its sample. The chain is built from TRBV19 and TRBJ1-2, with a weak D call TRBD1 (5 bases). Germline V lookup: CDR1 LNHDA, CDR2 SQIVND (reference sequence). The CDR3 extends over 15 amino acids. Trimming cost V 5 bases and J 3 bases, with 16 bases left between them. The CDR3 DNA sequence: TGTGCCAGTAGTTGGGGCAGGCGATCGGACTATGGCTACACCTTC. This translates into CASSWGRRSDYGYTF.

The rearrangement links TRBV6-5 to TRBJ2-3, with 11 bases fitting TRBD2. Per the germline V gene, CDR1 is MNHEY and CDR2 is SVGAGI. The ends lost 8 bases at V and 9 bases at J; junction bases unmatched: 10. The CDR3 runs 14 residues. The CDR3 here is CASGPSGRSRTQYF. Here the CDR3 DNA reads TGTGCCAGCGGGCCTAGCGGGAGGTCTCGGACGCAGTATTTT.

The chain joins TRBV29-1 to TRBJ2-4; D assignment may be TRBD1 or TRBD2 (5 bases each). With 7 bases removed from V and 4 bases from J, the gap between germline ends came to 11 bases. The length of the CDR3 is 12 residues. Germline values: CDR1 SQVTM, CDR2 ANQGSEA. DNA of the CDR3: TGCAGCGCAGGGACGGGGAAAAACATTCAGTACTTC. Residues: CSAGTGKNIQYF.

This clone ranks as medium-sized. This chain uses TRBV6-5 with TRBJ2-5, with 8 bases aligning to TRBD1. This CDR3 has 16 amino acids. CDR1 and CDR2 (germline): MNHEY, SVGAGI. Unmatched junction bases numbered 5, after V lost 0 bases and J lost 2 bases. The CDR3 DNA follows: TGTGCCAGCAGTTACTCAATTACAGGGGGGCAAGAGACCCAGTACTTC. The encoded protein is CASSYSITGGQETQYF.

The chain uses TRBV30 and TRBJ2-3; 8 bases map to TRBD2. The length of the CDR3 is 14 residues. Germline V gives CDR1 GTSNPN, CDR2 SVGIG (reference sequence). With 4 bases clipped from V and 1 base from J, the junction kept 4 bases outside the gene matches. The DNA for the CDR3 is TGTGCCTGGACGATGGGACTAGGCACAGATACGCAGTATTTT. This gives the protein CAWTMGLGTDTQYF.

The gene calls are TRBV19 and TRBJ1-1, with unresolved D. V was pared by 4 bases and J by 5 bases, with 5 bases between. The germline V gene encodes CDR1 LNHDA and CDR2 SQIVND (reference sequence). CDR3 size: 11 residues. This CDR3 reads CASSRQTEAFF. The CDR3 nucleotides read TGTGCCAGTAGTAGACAAACTGAAGCTTTCTTT. Full variable domain (outside the CDR3, taken from reference TRBV19 and TRBJ1-1): DGGITQSPKYLFRKEGQNVTLSCEQNLNHDAMYWYRQDPGQGLRLIYYSQIVNDFQKGDIAEGYSVSREKKESFPLTVTSAQKNPTAFYLCASSRQTEAFFGQGTRLTVV.

The chain combines TRBV7-2 with TRBJ2-2, with D unresolved. Germline values: CDR1 SGHTA, CDR2 FQGNSA. Between the trimmed V and J ends, which lost 1 base and 8 bases, there was a span of 11 bases. CDR3 length: 14 amino acids. The CDR3 here is CASSLDRSKGELFF. CDR3 coding DNA: TGTGCCAGCAGCTTAGACCGATCCAAGGGGGAGCTGTTTTTT.

The chain has TRBV5-6 and TRBJ2-1, with D uncertain. In germline, CDR1 is SGHDT, CDR2 YYEEEE. The V end lost 3 bases, the J end lost 4 bases, and 20 bases lay between the germline ends. The CDR3 covers 17 residues. CDR3 residues: CASSSDRVGRHYNEQFF. The CDR3 nucleotides are TGTGCCAGCAGCTCAGACCGGGTGGGCCGACATTACAATGAGCAGTTCTTC.

The V gene is TRBV2, the J gene TRBJ2-5; 9 bases are shared with TRBD2. With V trimmed by 6 bases and J by 5 bases, 7 bases remained unmatched. The CDR3 totals 14 residues. Germline values: CDR1 SNHLY, CDR2 FYNNEI. The CDR3 coding sequence is TGTGCCAGCAGGGCGGGAGGGCCAGGGGAGACCCAGTACTTC. Amino acid sequence: CASRAGGPGETQYF.